This record concerns one T cell receptor beta chain sequence. Its specificity is unknown. In germline, CDR1 is SGHRS, CDR2 YFSETQ. This CDR3 is 13 amino acids long. The V end lost 0 bases, the J end lost 7 bases, and 10 bases lay between the germline ends. The sample belongs to a study of CD8 T cells in ankylosing spondylitis. Scientists made TCR beta libraries using quantitative 5'-RACE with molecular barcodes. TCRdb re-derived calls from the 5' RACE reads in MiXCR, one entry per CDR3 protein. Seen here are roughly 670,000 distinct CDR3 sequences, around 17% observed once, and the top ten hold 15% to 20%. The study's findings and limits: Ankylosing spondylitis blood appeared to be characterized by a TCR beta motif of roughly eight highly homologous variants.

This TCR was recovered from a male donor with ankylosing spondylitis. Sequenced material: blood, either unsorted or a sorted T cell fraction (not recorded which). This sequence joins TRBV5-1 and TRBJ2-5; no clear D. DNA for the CDR3: TGCGCCAGCAGCTTGGAAGGGTTTGGGACCCAGTACTTC. Amino acids: CASSLEGFGTQYF. Full variable domain (missing parts from reference TRBV5-1 and TRBJ2-5): KAGVTQTPRYLIKTRGQQVTLSCSPISGHRSVSWYQQTPGQGLQFLFEYFSETQRNKGNFPGRFSGRQFSNSRSEMNVSTLELGDSALYLCASSLEGFGTQYFGPGTRLLVL.